Listed below are T cell receptor beta chains from one sample, sequenced in a study of T cell changes during pregnancy in multiple sclerosis. The method was immunoSEQ multiplex PCR; TCRdb's version includes in-frame clones alone and lacks a portion of them. The data hold tens of thousands of clones, with 94% observed a single time. The sequencing here drew on peripheral blood, taken in the third trimester of pregnancy. The receptors originated from a female donor with multiple sclerosis, enrolled in a pregnancy study. Each CDR3 is given with its conserved first and last residue. The order of the fields is D gene, V gene, CDR3 length, clone size, J gene, CDR3 protein, CDR3 DNA. The D gene is left open where the match is weak. Clone sizes are given selectively: once, few, many, or a class where the clone is expanded.

D gene: -; V gene: TRBV10-3; CDR3 length: 13; clone size: once; J gene: TRBJ2-5; CDR3 protein: CATQAGSTETQYF; CDR3 DNA: TGTGCCACCCAAGCCGGGAGCACGGAGACCCAGTACTTC
D gene: -; V gene: TRBV30; CDR3 length: 12; clone size: -; J gene: TRBJ1-1; CDR3 protein: CAWKQGPTEAFF; CDR3 DNA: TGTGCCTGGAAACAGGGACCCACTGAAGCTTTCTTT
D gene: TRBD2; V gene: TRBV28; CDR3 length: 15; clone size: -; J gene: TRBJ2-7; CDR3 protein: CASSPAVSGSYEQYF; CDR3 DNA: TGTGCCAGCAGCCCGGCGGTTAGCGGGAGCTACGAGCAGTACTTC
D gene: -; V gene: TRBV9; CDR3 length: 17; clone size: -; J gene: TRBJ1-1; CDR3 protein: CASSPPPGAPGYTEAFF; CDR3 DNA: TGTGCCAGCAGCCCTCCCCCAGGGGCGCCCGGGTACACTGAAGCTTTCTTT
D gene: TRBD1; V gene: TRBV15; CDR3 length: 16; clone size: -; J gene: TRBJ2-7; CDR3 protein: CATSRDPPTGGSEQYF; CDR3 DNA: TGTGCCACCAGCAGAGATCCCCCTACAGGGGGCTCCGAGCAGTACTTC
D gene: TRBD2; V gene: TRBV4-2; CDR3 length: 13; clone size: -; J gene: TRBJ2-5; CDR3 protein: CASSHLAEAIQYF; CDR3 DNA: TGTGCCAGCAGCCACCTAGCGGAGGCTATCCAGTACTTC
D gene: -; V gene: TRBV4-2; CDR3 length: 16; clone size: -; J gene: TRBJ2-1; CDR3 protein: CASSQVDRGTYNEQFF; CDR3 DNA: TGTGCCAGCAGCCAAGTTGACAGAGGAACCTACAATGAGCAGTTCTTC
D gene: TRBD2; V gene: TRBV4-2; CDR3 length: 17; clone size: -; J gene: TRBJ2-7; CDR3 protein: CASSQDEPGGPRSEQYF; CDR3 DNA: TGTGCCAGCAGCCAAGATGAACCGGGAGGGCCTCGAAGCGAGCAGTACTTC
D gene: -; V gene: TRBV7-9; CDR3 length: 15; clone size: -; J gene: TRBJ1-5; CDR3 protein: CASSSGLDSNQPQHF; CDR3 DNA: TGTGCCAGCAGCTCAGGACTGGATAGCAATCAGCCCCAGCATTTT
D gene: TRBD2; V gene: TRBV2; CDR3 length: 16; clone size: -; J gene: TRBJ2-3; CDR3 protein: CASSGGTSRGRDTQYF; CDR3 DNA: TGTGCCAGCAGCGGGGGGACTAGCAGAGGTAGGGATACGCAGTATTTT
D gene: TRBD2; V gene: TRBV5-1; CDR3 length: 14; clone size: -; J gene: TRBJ2-1; CDR3 protein: CASTGGLAYNEQFF; CDR3 DNA: TGCGCCAGCACTGGAGGACTAGCTTACAATGAGCAGTTCTTC
D gene: TRBD1; V gene: TRBV29-1; CDR3 length: 12; clone size: -; J gene: TRBJ1-2; CDR3 protein: CSGGDRAWGYTF; CDR3 DNA: TGCAGCGGAGGAGACAGGGCGTGGGGCTACACCTTC
D gene: -; V gene: TRBV6-1; CDR3 length: 14; clone size: -; J gene: TRBJ1-4; CDR3 protein: CASRPREGREKLFF; CDR3 DNA: TGTGCCAGCAGACCCAGGGAGGGGAGAGAAAAACTGTTTTTT
D gene: -; V gene: TRBV16; CDR3 length: 14; clone size: -; J gene: TRBJ2-7; CDR3 protein: CASTPPRGSYEQYF; CDR3 DNA: TGTGCCAGCACTCCTCCCCGGGGTTCCTACGAGCAGTACTTC
D gene: TRBD1; V gene: TRBV18; CDR3 length: 15; clone size: -; J gene: TRBJ2-7; CDR3 protein: CASSPDRDFYYEQYF; CDR3 DNA: TGTGCCAGCTCACCGGACAGGGATTTTTATTACGAGCAGTACTTC
D gene: -; V gene: TRBV11-2; CDR3 length: 12; clone size: -; J gene: TRBJ1-1; CDR3 protein: CASSFDSPRTFF; CDR3 DNA: TGTGCCAGCAGTTTTGACTCCCCGCGGACTTTCTTT
D gene: TRBD1; V gene: TRBV6-5; CDR3 length: 15; clone size: once; J gene: TRBJ2-7; CDR3 protein: CASSPTPGGQNEQYF; CDR3 DNA: TGTGCCAGCAGTCCAACCCCAGGGGGACAAAACGAGCAGTACTTC
D gene: -; V gene: TRBV27; CDR3 length: 13; clone size: -; J gene: TRBJ1-1; CDR3 protein: CASSVHMNTEAFF; CDR3 DNA: TGTGCCAGCAGTGTGCACATGAACACTGAAGCTTTCTTT
D gene: -; V gene: TRBV6-5; CDR3 length: 15; clone size: -; J gene: TRBJ1-6; CDR3 protein: CASRAPRDGNSPLHF; CDR3 DNA: TGTGCCAGCAGGGCACCCCGGGATGGTAATTCACCCCTCCACTTT
D gene: -; V gene: TRBV5-4; CDR3 length: 16; clone size: -; J gene: TRBJ1-2; CDR3 protein: CASSSHRDTANYGYTF; CDR3 DNA: TGTGCCAGCAGCTCGCACCGGGACACAGCTAACTATGGCTACACCTTC
D gene: -; V gene: TRBV6-6; CDR3 length: 14; clone size: once; J gene: TRBJ1-2; CDR3 protein: CASSYGQGSYGYTF; CDR3 DNA: TGTGCCAGCAGTTACGGGCAGGGGTCCTATGGCTACACCTTC
D gene: -; V gene: TRBV9; CDR3 length: 13; clone size: -; J gene: TRBJ2-7; CDR3 protein: CASSGSPSYEQYF; CDR3 DNA: TGTGCCAGCAGCGGAAGTCCTAGCTACGAGCAGTACTTC